The 26 T cell receptor beta chains listed next were all sequenced from one sample in a study of cytomegalovirus exposure and HLA in healthy donors. PCR involved 60 Vbeta and 13 Jbeta primers. Using immunoSEQ multiplex PCR, the repertoire was profiled, and TCRdb retains in-frame clones only, with some absent. The table includes about 94,000 clones, around three fifths detected once. The sample comprised PBMCs. These receptors originate from a young man in good health and CMV-seronegative.

The table lists this clone with a count of one. The chain couples TRBV2 to TRBJ2-3; 8 bases are a match to TRBD2. V lost 6 bases and J lost 6; bases outside the gene matches: 11. The CDR3 extends over 15 amino acids. From germline, CDR1 is SNHLY and CDR2 FYNNEI. CDR3 sequence: CASRRTGGGYDTQYF. CDR3 coding DNA: TGTGCCAGCAGGAGGACTGGCGGGGGGTATGATACGCAGTATTTT.

The chain employs TRBV27 and TRBJ1-1; D gene uncertain. Germline V CDR1 and CDR2: MNHEY, SMNVEV (reference sequence). V lost 3 bases to trimming and J lost 2 bases, with 16 bases between them. This CDR3 has 16 residues. CDR3 sequence (DNA): TGTGCCAGCAGTTTTCTACCCGGGAAAGCCAACACTGAAGCTTTCTTT. It translates to CASSFLPGKANTEAFF.

J is TRBJ2-5 and V is TRBV19; the match to TRBD2 covers 7 bases. The V and J ends lost 10 bases and 5 bases, in that order; junction bases with no gene match: 28. The CDR3 has 19 residues. Germline CDR1 is LNHDA and CDR2 is SQIVND (reference sequence). The CDR3 loop is CATPRGNGILGPSRETQYF. CDR3 nucleotides: TGTGCCACCCCGCGGGGGAATGGGATCCTAGGTCCCAGCCGGGAGACCCAGTACTTC.

This rearrangement joins TRBV2 to TRBJ2-2; D unresolved. V gave up 8 bases and J gave up 2 bases, with 15 bases separating them. Germline V gene lookup returns CDR1 SNHLY and CDR2 FYNNEI. The CDR3 consists of 15 residues. DNA for the CDR3: TGTGCCAGCGTTCCTGACATATCCAACACCGGGGAGCTGTTTTTT. It codes for CASVPDISNTGELFF.

The V and J genes are TRBV9 and TRBJ2-5; 10 nucleotides align to TRBD2. V shed 4 bases and J 1 base; nucleotides not matched to a gene: 4. CDR1 is SGDLS, CDR2 YYNGEE, per germline. The CDR3 contains 15 residues. CDR3 protein: CASSLAGDPQETQYF. Written as DNA, the CDR3 is TGTGCCAGCAGCCTAGCGGGGGATCCCCAAGAGACCCAGTACTTC. Complete variable domain (other parts from reference TRBV9 and TRBJ2-5): DSGVTQTPKHLITATGQRVTLRCSPRSGDLSVYWYQQSLDQGLQFLIQYYNGEERAKGNILERFSAQQFPDLHSELNLSSLELGDSALYFCASSLAGDPQETQYFGPGTRLLVL.

This clone was counted a few times. The chain couples TRBV11-3 to TRBJ2-1, with 8 nucleotides matching TRBD2. With 5 bases clipped from V and 5 bases from J, the junction kept 5 bases outside the gene matches. Germline assignment: CDR1 SGHNT and CDR2 YENEEA. The CDR3 is 14 amino acids. CDR3 in amino acids: CASSHISGNNEQFF. The DNA for the CDR3 is TGTGCCAGCAGCCATATTAGCGGGAACAATGAGCAGTTCTTC. Based on the CDR3 plus reference TRBV11-3 and TRBJ2-1, the full variable domain is EAGVVQSPRYKIIEKKQPVAFWCNPISGHNTLYWYLQNLGQGPELLIRYENEEAVDDSQLPKDRFSAERLKGVDSTLKIQPAELGDSAVYLCASSHISGNNEQFFGPGTRLTVL.

The gene calls are TRBV9 and TRBJ1-4; no definite D call. The ends were cut back, 4 bases at V and 7 bases at J, with 14 bases in the middle. The CDR3 is 14 residues long. The germline CDR1 and CDR2 sequences are SGDLS and YYNGEE. CDR3 protein: CASSPPGFPEKLFF. The DNA for the CDR3 is TGTGCCAGCAGCCCGCCCGGGTTTCCTGAAAAACTGTTTTTT.

The V call is TRBV5-5, the J call TRBJ1-2; D gene uncertain. V was shortened by 0 bases and J by 0 bases, with 6 bases between the two germline ends. This CDR3 spans 14 amino acids. Germline V lookup: CDR1 SGHKS, CDR2 YYEKEE (reference sequence). The CDR3 spells CASSLELANYGYTF. The CDR3 nucleotides are TGTGCCAGCAGCTTGGAGCTGGCTAACTATGGCTACACCTTC.

The V and J genes are TRBV4-1 and TRBJ2-5; 11 bases match TRBD2. J gave up 2 bases and V 0 bases, and 5 bases lay outside the gene matches. Per the germline V gene, CDR1 is MGHRA and CDR2 is YSYEKL. This CDR3 region has 17 residues. CDR3 in DNA: TGCGCCAGCAGCCAAGATAGCGGGGGGGACTATCAAGAGACCCAGTACTTC. It encodes CASSQDSGGDYQETQYF.

V and J are TRBV6-5 and TRBJ2-1, with 7 nucleotides matching TRBD2. The V segment lost 4 bases and the J segment 6 bases; nucleotides outside the gene matches: 12. The CDR3 totals 16 residues. Looked up from germline, CDR1 is MNHEY and CDR2 is SVGAGI. The CDR3 coding sequence is TGTGCCAGCAGTTCCTCCGCTAGCGGTAATGGCAATGAGCAGTTCTTC. This encodes CASSSSASGNGNEQFF.

This chain links TRBV4-1 with TRBJ2-5; 10 bases match TRBD2. The length of the CDR3 is 15 residues. The germline V gene has CDR1 MGHRA and CDR2 YSYEKL. With 6 bases clipped from V and 4 bases from J, the junction kept 8 bases outside the gene matches. In DNA, the CDR3 is TGCGCCAGCAGTCAACTAGCGGGGAGACTAGAGACCCAGTACTTC. This translates into CASSQLAGRLETQYF.

This chain joins TRBV10-3 and TRBJ1-6; D is perhaps TRBD1 (5 bases). V was clipped by 5 bases and J by 0 bases, with 20 bases between them. Germline loops: CDR1 ENHRY, CDR2 SYGVKD. The CDR3 loop spans 19 amino acids. CDR3 protein: CAISPVKTDKSSYNSPLHF. The CDR3 nucleotides read TGTGCCATCAGTCCAGTCAAAACGGACAAATCCTCCTATAATTCACCCCTCCACTTT.

Only a few counts were recorded for this clone. The chain uses TRBV27 and TRBJ2-7, with D possibly being TRBD1 (6 bases). Between the trimmed V and J ends, which lost 8 bases and 0 bases, there was a span of 8 bases. The CDR3 consists of 12 residues. Germline CDR1 and CDR2: MNHEY and SMNVEV (reference sequence). As DNA, the CDR3 is TGTGCCAGCGGGGGCATCTCCTACGAGCAGTACTTC. Translation gives CASGGISYEQYF.

In this sample, this clone turned up a few times. J is TRBJ1-4 and V is TRBV30, with D uncertain. V was trimmed by 6 bases and J by 5 bases, leaving 13 bases between them. The CDR3 is made up of 13 amino acids. The V gene's germline CDR1 is GTSNPN and CDR2 SVGIG (reference sequence). The CDR3 region has the DNA TGTGCCTGCACCAAGTTCGGGAATGAAAAACTGTTTTTT. It is translated as CACTKFGNEKLFF.

This chain joins TRBV29-1 and TRBJ2-1, with D possibly TRBD1 on 5 matching bases. The V gene's germline CDR1 is SQVTM and CDR2 ANQGSEA. V was trimmed by 3 bases and J by 3 bases, leaving 15 bases between them. This CDR3 region has 15 residues. In nucleotides, the CDR3 is TGCAGCGTTGAGATCGCAGGGCCCCGCTACAATGAGCAGTTCTTC. This encodes CSVEIAGPRYNEQFF.

Concerning this clone itself: One end of the junction varies from germline; a read error may be responsible. This chain's CDR3 is CASRVQGSTNTQYF. Here the CDR3 DNA reads TGCGCCAGCAGAGTACAGGGAAGCACAAATACGCAGTATTTT. This sequence joins TRBV5-1 and TRBJ2-3, with D possibly matching TRBD1 (6 bases). The CDR3 sequence is 14 residues long. Per the germline V gene, CDR1 is SGHRS and CDR2 is YFSETQ.

The chain is built from TRBV6-5 and TRBJ1-1, with 7 positions matching TRBD1. Germline loops: CDR1 MNHEY, CDR2 SVGAGI. This CDR3 region has 14 residues. The ends lost 6 bases at V and 2 bases at J; junction bases unmatched: 6. This chain's CDR3 is CASSPTGENTEAFF. CDR3 DNA: TGTGCCAGCAGCCCCACAGGGGAAAACACTGAAGCTTTCTTT.

Details on this clone: The junction and the germline gene differ at one end; a read error may be behind it. The genes are TRBV6-5 and TRBJ1-2; 7 nucleotides align to TRBD1. The CDR3 is 13 residues long. Per the germline V gene, CDR1 is MNHEY and CDR2 is SVGAGI. In DNA, the CDR3 is TGTGCCAGCAGTCGCCCCAGACAGGGTCCAACACTCTTC. It specifies CASSRPRQGPTLF.

Note on this clone: At one end, the junction sequence differs from germline, possibly due to a read error. The CDR3 region is CASSSTGTGGWSF. The CDR3 DNA reads as TGTGCCAGCAGTTCAACCGGGACAGGGGGATGGTCATTC. The chain recombines TRBV27 with TRBJ1-2; TRBD1 matches at 11 bases. The CDR3 totals 13 residues. The V gene's germline CDR1 is MNHEY and CDR2 SMNVEV (reference sequence).

The chain links TRBV19 to TRBJ2-1; 10 positions match TRBD2. This CDR3 region has 16 residues. With V trimmed by 6 bases and J by 0 bases, 5 bases remained unmatched. Germline V gene sequence: CDR1 LNHDA, CDR2 SQIVND (reference sequence). The CDR3 reads CASRRLAGNSYNEQFF. CDR3 nucleotides: TGTGCCAGTAGACGACTAGCGGGCAACTCCTACAATGAGCAGTTCTTC.

The CDR3 DNA reads TGTGCCAGCAGTTTATCCATAGCGGGAGGGCCGGGTGAGCAGTACTTC. It specifies CASSLSIAGGPGEQYF. The chain recombines TRBV28 with TRBJ2-7, with 11 positions matching TRBD2. V shed 1 base and J 7 bases; nucleotides not matched to a gene: 9. Germline V CDR1 and CDR2: MDHEN, SYDVKM. The CDR3 spans 16 residues.

This clone was picked up a small number of times. The chain links TRBV6-5 to TRBJ1-3, with D maybe TRBD1 (6 bases). The germline CDR1 and CDR2 sequences are MNHEY and SVGAGI. This CDR3 is built from 14 residues. V was shortened by 5 bases and J by 2 bases, with 10 bases between the two germline ends. CDR3 nucleotides: TGTGCCAGCAGTCCTACAGGGACTGGAAACACCATATATTTT. Its translation: CASSPTGTGNTIYF.

This clone appeared once. The rearrangement joins TRBV4-3 to TRBJ1-2; D remains ambiguous. The CDR3 is 15 residues long. CDR1 and CDR2 (germline): LGHNA, YSLEER. Deletions cut 6 bases from V and 4 bases from J, with 18 bases between. The chain's CDR3 is CASRYGELPSYGYTF. The CDR3 DNA sequence: TGCGCCAGCAGATACGGGGAGCTACCGTCCTATGGCTACACCTTC.

V gene TRBV9 combines with J gene TRBJ2-7; 9 positions match TRBD2. V gave up 4 bases and J gave up 3 bases; unmatched junction bases: 8. The CDR3 has 15 amino acids. Germline assignment: CDR1 SGDLS and CDR2 YYNGEE. The CDR3 sequence is CASSLHSGGGYEQYF. Written as DNA, the CDR3 is TGTGCCAGCAGCCTCCATAGCGGGGGTGGCTACGAGCAGTACTTC.

V is TRBV5-5 and J is TRBJ2-1; maybe TRBD1 (5 bases). This CDR3 has 15 residues. The germline gives CDR1 SGHKS, CDR2 YYEKEE (reference sequence). Deletions cut 1 base from V and 5 bases from J, with 13 bases between. CDR3 sequence reads: CASSLRKGIDNEQFF. The DNA for the CDR3 is TGTGCCAGCAGCTTGCGAAAGGGGATAGACAATGAGCAGTTCTTC.

CDR3 protein: CASSDGGRYEQFF. In nucleotides, the CDR3 is TGTGCCAGCAGTGATGGCGGGAGGTATGAGCAGTTCTTC. V gene TRBV6-1 combines with J gene TRBJ2-1; 8 nucleotides align to TRBD2. This CDR3 has 13 amino acids. Germline V CDR1 and CDR2: MNHNS, SASEGT. Trimming took 3 bases from V and 8 from J; bases not matched to a gene: 3.